This passage covers 31 T cell receptor beta chains from one sample sequenced in a study of Graves' ophthalmopathy and Graves' hyperthyroidism. For repertoire sequencing, the TCR beta CDR3 regions were amplified from RNA transcripts. An initial RT-PCR round employing HTBI primers preceded a second-round multiplex PCR. Via MiXCR, TCRdb re-called the multiplex PCR reads, giving one row per CDR3 protein. Of around 1,000,000 distinct CDR3 sequences listed, approximately 35% are singletons. Material: peripheral blood or thyroid tissue (not recorded which). Receptors originate from an adult man with Graves' hyperthyroidism.

The CDR3 reads CASSPDVANTGELFF. CDR3 bases: TGTGCCAGCAGCCCCGACGTAGCGAACACCGGGGAGCTGTTTTTT. The V and J genes are TRBV12-3 or TRBV12-4 and TRBJ2-2; D is uncertain. This CDR3 is 15 amino acids long. Trimming took off 6 bases at V and 0 bases at J, with 11 bases between the two ends.

The V call is TRBV7-9, the J call TRBJ2-5; 8 nucleotides agree with TRBD2. V trimming: 5 bases; J trimming: 3 bases; junction bases outside the gene matches: 5. This CDR3 spans 14 amino acids. Germline lookup yields CDR1 SEHNR and CDR2 FQNEAQ (reference sequence). The DNA for the CDR3 is TGTGCCAGCAGCCAGGCGGGGGGCAAAGAGACCCAGTACTTC. The encoded protein is CASSQAGGKETQYF. Full variable domain (outside the CDR3, taken from reference TRBV7-9 and TRBJ2-5): DTGVSQNPRHKITKRGQNVTFRCDPISEHNRLYWYRQTLGQGPEFLTYFQNEAQLEKSRLLSDRFSAERPKGSFSTLEIQRTEQGDSAMYLCASSQAGGKETQYFGPGTRLLVL.

This clonotype was detected many times. The rearrangement joins TRBV20-1 to TRBJ2-6, with D possibly being TRBD1 or TRBD2 (7 bases each). V dropped 2 bases and J dropped 1 base, with 12 bases sitting between them. Germline V gene data show CDR1 as DFQATT and CDR2 as SNEGSKA (reference sequence). The CDR3 is 16 amino acids. The CDR3 DNA follows: TGCAGTGCTAGACAGGGGGAGGGTTCTGGGGCCAACGTCCTGACTTTC. This translates into CSARQGEGSGANVLTF.

In its sample, this clonotype was seen once. This chain links TRBV20-1 with TRBJ2-6; D gene ambiguous. This CDR3 has 14 amino acids. Trimming took 5 bases from V and 0 from J, leaving 8 bases between them. Germline-derived CDR1 and CDR2 are DFQATT and SNEGSKA (reference sequence). CDR3 coding DNA: TGCAGTGCTTCCGCGAGCTCTGGGGCCAACGTCCTGACTTTC. Its protein is CSASASSGANVLTF.

This clonotype was detected ten times or more. The genes are TRBV9 and TRBJ2-7, with D possibly being TRBD1 or TRBD2 (5 bases each). This CDR3 has 16 residues. V lost 0 bases to trimming and J lost 0 bases, with 13 bases between them. Germline CDR1 is SGDLS and CDR2 is YYNGEE. CDR3 residues: CASSVGSGAVSYEQYF. The CDR3 coding sequence is TGTGCCAGCAGCGTAGGATCCGGGGCAGTCTCCTACGAGCAGTACTTC.

This clonotype was recorded only once. V gene TRBV6-5 combines with J gene TRBJ1-1, with a possible D match to TRBD1 (6 bases). CDR1 is MNHEY and CDR2 is SVGAGI in the germline V gene. Trimming removed 11 bases from V and 3 bases from J, with 19 bases in between. The CDR3 runs to 14 residues. DNA for the CDR3: TGTGCCTGGCAGGGGTTGGGGTGGGACACTGAAGCTTTCTTT. Encoded protein: CAWQGLGWDTEAFF.

A word on this clonotype: At one boundary the junction diverges from the germline segment, which might be a read error. CDR3 region: CASSYRGRGYEQCF. DNA for the CDR3: TGTGCCAGCAGTTACAGGGGGCGCGGTTACGAGCAGTGCTTC. V gene TRBV10-3 combines with J gene TRBJ2-7; 9 bases are shared with TRBD1. The CDR3 totals 14 residues. Germline V gives CDR1 ENHRY, CDR2 SYGVKD.

The rearrangement links TRBV10-3 to TRBJ1-5; D is uncertain. Germline V lookup: CDR1 ENHRY, CDR2 SYGVKD. The CDR3 contains 11 residues. Trimming took 10 bases from V and 7 from J, leaving 11 bases between them. The CDR3 reads CATRTGQPQHF. DNA for the CDR3: TGTGCCACCAGGACGGGGCAGCCCCAGCATTTT.

This clonotype has a count of ten or more. CDR3 residues: CASSSDTASETQYF. In DNA form, the CDR3 reads TGTGCCAGCAGCTCCGACACGGCAAGTGAGACCCAGTACTTC. The chain joins TRBV7-2 to TRBJ2-5; D gene uncertain. Per the germline V gene, CDR1 is SGHTA and CDR2 is FQGNSA. The V end was cut by 4 bases, the J end by 5 bases, with 14 bases between. The length of the CDR3 is 14 residues.

This clonotype was seen at least ten times. The V call is TRBV29-1, the J call TRBJ1-2, with a possible D match to TRBD1 (5 bases). This CDR3 has 13 amino acids. Germline assignment: CDR1 SQVTM and CDR2 ANQGSEA. Trimming removed 6 bases from V and 0 bases from J, with 11 bases in between. The CDR3 region is CSVRGTANYGYTF. CDR3 nucleotides: TGCAGCGTCCGGGGCACGGCTAACTATGGCTACACCTTC.

CDR3 in DNA: TGCAGCGTTTTGGCCAGCGGGAGCACAGATACGCAGTATTTT. Residues: CSVLASGSTDTQYF. The rearrangement joins TRBV29-1 to TRBJ2-3; D is perhaps TRBD2 (6 bases). Germline CDR1 and CDR2: SQVTM and ANQGSEA. V was cut by 5 bases and J by 0 bases, with 12 bases left in between. The CDR3 has 14 residues.

V is TRBV5-5 and J is TRBJ2-7; D perhaps matches TRBD1 (6 bases). Trimming removed 6 bases from V and 6 bases from J, with 25 bases in between. CDR1 SGHKS and CDR2 YYEKEE come from the germline V gene (reference sequence). This CDR3 has 16 amino acids. As DNA, the CDR3 is TGTGCCAGCAAAATTACCGCCTGGGACATTGGGATCGAGCAGTACTTC. Translation: CASKITAWDIGIEQYF.

The chain uses TRBV15 and TRBJ2-6; possibly TRBD1 or TRBD2 for D (6 bases each). The CDR3 is made up of 16 amino acids. Germline values: CDR1 LNHNV, CDR2 YYDKDF (reference sequence). The germline V and J ends were trimmed by 1 base and 3 bases, with 10 bases remaining between them. DNA of the CDR3: TGTGCCACCAGCAGAGCCGGGGGCGGTGGGGCCAACGTCCTGACTTTC. Translated, it gives CATSRAGGGGANVLTF.

This clonotype turned up a few times. This rearrangement joins TRBV5-1 to TRBJ2-5; TRBD2 aligns across 13 bases. CDR3 length: 18 amino acids. The junction had 10 bases not matched to a gene; V was cut back by 0 bases and J by 5 bases. Germline-derived CDR1 and CDR2 are SGHRS and YFSETQ. CDR3 DNA sequence: TGCGCCAGCAGCTTGGTGGCGACTAGCGGGGGGACGCGGGAGACCCAGTACTTC. Protein: CASSLVATSGGTRETQYF. The complete variable domain, with remaining parts taken from reference TRBV5-1 and TRBJ2-5, reads KAGVTQTPRYLIKTRGQQVTLSCSPISGHRSVSWYQQTPGQGLQFLFEYFSETQRNKGNFPGRFSGRQFSNSRSEMNVSTLELGDSALYLCASSLVATSGGTRETQYFGPGTRLLVL.

This clonotype was detected many times. This CDR3 reads CASSPIPTLDTEAFF. CDR3 nucleotides: TGTGCCAGCAGCCCAATCCCAACGTTGGACACTGAAGCTTTCTTT. This chain connects TRBV7-2 to TRBJ1-1; D is undetermined. CDR3 size: 15 residues. Per the germline V gene, CDR1 is SGHTA and CDR2 is FQGNSA. Deletions cut 5 bases from V and 3 bases from J, with 16 bases between.

The gene calls are TRBV10-3 and TRBJ1-6; TRBD1 is a possible D gene (6 bases). Deletions cut 4 bases from V and 7 bases from J, with 8 bases between. Germline V gene lookup returns CDR1 ENHRY and CDR2 SYGVKD. This CDR3 comprises 13 residues. CDR3: CAISGTVNSPLHF. The DNA for the CDR3 is TGTGCCATCAGTGGGACAGTGAATTCACCCCTCCACTTT.

To note about this clonotype: One end of the junction does not line up with germline, which may come from a read error. The rearrangement uses TRBV7-9 and TRBJ2-7; 7 bases are a match to TRBD2. This CDR3 region has 13 residues. CDR1 and CDR2 (germline): SEHNR, FQNEAQ (reference sequence). CDR3 bases: TGTGCCAGCGGCTTGGGACTACCCTACGAGCAGTACTTC. Protein product: CASGLGLPYEQYF. Based on the CDR3 plus reference TRBV7-9 and TRBJ2-7, the full variable domain is DTGVSQNPRHKITKRGQNVTFRCDPISEHNRLYWYRQTLGQGPEFLTYFQNEAQLEKSRLLSDRFSAERPKGSFSTLEIQRTEQGDSAMYLCASGLGLPYEQYFGPGTRLTVT.

This clonotype was detected ten times or more. J is TRBJ2-5 and V is TRBV5-6; 8 bases are a match to TRBD1. This CDR3 has 14 residues. Germline V gene lookup returns CDR1 SGHDT and CDR2 YYEEEE. After removal of 4 bases from V and 5 bases from J, the junction contained 7 bases not matched to a gene. The DNA of the CDR3 is TGTGCCAGCAGCCTAATGACAGGGGAGGAGACCCAGTACTTC. It is translated as CASSLMTGEETQYF. Full variable domain (remainder filled in from reference TRBV5-6 and TRBJ2-5): DAGVTQSPTHLIKTRGQQVTLRCSPKSGHDTVSWYQQALGQGPQFIFQYYEEEERQRGNFPDRFSGHQFPNYSSELNVNALLLGDSALYLCASSLMTGEETQYFGPGTRLLVL.

The V call is TRBV9, the J call TRBJ1-3; D perhaps matches TRBD1 (5 bases). CDR1 and CDR2 from the germline V gene are SGDLS and YYNGEE. V gave up 2 bases and J gave up 4 bases, with 10 bases separating them. The CDR3 runs to 14 residues. The CDR3 spells CASSVGTPGNTIYF. DNA of the CDR3: TGTGCCAGCAGCGTTGGGACCCCCGGAAACACCATATATTTT.

In regard to this clonotype: It is likely a read error, because the conserved phenylalanine at the end of the CDR3 is missing. This chain connects TRBV6-2 or TRBV6-3 to TRBJ1-1; D gene uncertain. There are 12 residues in the CDR3. V was pared by 9 bases and J by 1 base, with 9 bases between. CDR1 is MNHEY, CDR2 SVGEGT, per germline. CDR3 DNA sequence: TGTGCCAGAAAGGAAACGAACACTGAAGCTTTCTTG. This codes for CARKETNTEAFL.

This clonotype was counted once. The chain uses TRBV7-3 and TRBJ1-2, with a weak D call TRBD1 (6 bases). Germline V gives CDR1 SGHTA, CDR2 FQGTGA. The CDR3 loop spans 16 amino acids. Trimming left V 2 bases short and J 0 bases short, with 13 bases between. The CDR3 spells CASSLGQPDTNYGYTF. CDR3 DNA sequence: TGTGCCAGCAGCTTAGGACAGCCGGATACTAACTATGGCTACACCTTC.

The chain combines TRBV3-1 with TRBJ2-7; no clear D. This CDR3 region has 14 residues. Per the germline V gene, CDR1 is LGHDT and CDR2 is YNNKEL (reference sequence). Trimming removed 0 bases at V and 0 bases at J, with 6 bases between. Here the CDR3 DNA reads TGTGCCAGCAGCCAAGATTCAAACTCCTACGAGCAGTACTTC. Its protein is CASSQDSNSYEQYF.

This clonotype showed up just a few times. The J gene is TRBJ2-2, the V gene TRBV2; a weak D match, TRBD2 (5 bases). Germline CDR1 and CDR2: SNHLY and FYNNEI. Trimming left V 7 bases short and J 4 bases short, with 10 bases between. The CDR3 runs 13 residues. CDR3 in DNA: TGTGCCAGCAATGGAGGCCCCACCGGGGAGCTGTTTTTT. Its protein product is CASNGGPTGELFF.

This clonotype was seen ten or more times. V and J are TRBV5-6 and TRBJ1-1, with D unresolved. Germline V gene lookup returns CDR1 SGHDT and CDR2 YYEEEE. V lost 1 base to trimming and J lost 3 bases, with 16 bases between them. The CDR3 runs 16 residues. The CDR3 nucleotides read TGTGCCAGCAGCTTGTTTGGAGGCCTCGGTGACACTGAAGCTTTCTTT. Protein product: CASSLFGGLGDTEAFF.

The V and J genes are TRBV29-1 and TRBJ2-7; TRBD2 matches 8 bases. Germline CDR1 and CDR2: SQVTM and ANQGSEA. The CDR3 is 15 residues long. V lost 3 bases to trimming and J lost 1 base; unmatched junction nucleotides: 8. The CDR3 nucleotides read TGCAGCGTTGATAGTCGGGAGGGCATTTCCTACGAGCAGTACTTC. It encodes CSVDSREGISYEQYF.

A few counts support this clonotype. The chain carries TRBV5-6 and TRBJ1-5; 9 positions match TRBD1. The CDR3 consists of 15 residues. V shed 4 bases and J 6 bases; nucleotides not matched to a gene: 8. The germline CDR1 and CDR2 sequences are SGHDT and YYEEEE. CDR3 loop: CASSPGTGIGQPQHF. The CDR3 bases are TGTGCCAGCAGCCCCGGGACAGGGATCGGTCAGCCCCAGCATTTT.

The rearrangement links TRBV19 to TRBJ1-2, with 12 nucleotides matching TRBD1. After removal of 6 bases from V and 4 bases from J, the junction contained 6 bases not matched to a gene. CDR1 LNHDA and CDR2 SQIVND come from the germline V gene (reference sequence). The CDR3 length is 15 residues. The CDR3 DNA reads as TGTGCCAGTAGACCCGGGACAGGGGGCGCCTATGGCTACACCTTC. It translates to CASRPGTGGAYGYTF.

The J gene is TRBJ2-7, the V gene TRBV28; D gene ambiguous. The germline V gene encodes CDR1 MDHEN and CDR2 SYDVKM. V was clipped by 8 bases and J by 1 base, with 6 bases between them. CDR3 length: 11 residues. The CDR3 region has the DNA TGTGCCAGCTATGGGTCCTACGAGCAGTACTTC. It codes for CASYGSYEQYF.

Remarks on this clonotype: This may come from a read error, since a much larger clone is one base off. The chain employs TRBV9 and TRBJ2-2; 9 nucleotides line up with TRBD2. The CDR3 loop spans 15 amino acids. The junction had 8 bases not matched to a gene; V was cut back by 5 bases and J by 6 bases. Germline CDR1 reads SGDLS; CDR2 reads YYNGEE. The CDR3 sequence: CASSEAGGNAGELFF. The CDR3, as DNA: TGTGCCAGCAGTGAAGCGGGGGGCAACGCCGGGGAGCTGTTTTTT.

This clonotype was picked up a small number of times. The V call is TRBV28, the J call TRBJ2-7; unclear D gene. This CDR3 contains 14 residues. V dropped 2 bases and J dropped 1 base, with 9 bases sitting between them. Per germline, CDR1 MDHEN and CDR2 SYDVKM. This CDR3 reads CASSLMAESYEQYF. The DNA of the CDR3 is TGTGCCAGCAGTTTAATGGCCGAATCCTACGAGCAGTACTTC.

There are many counts of this clonotype. The chain couples TRBV5-6 to TRBJ1-2; no firm D call. There are 13 residues in the CDR3. The V end was cut by 2 bases, the J end by 6 bases, with 11 bases between. The germline gives CDR1 SGHDT, CDR2 YYEEEE. In DNA, the CDR3 is TGTGCCAGCAGCTTCGGGGTAGGACATGGCTACACCTTC. Encoded protein: CASSFGVGHGYTF.